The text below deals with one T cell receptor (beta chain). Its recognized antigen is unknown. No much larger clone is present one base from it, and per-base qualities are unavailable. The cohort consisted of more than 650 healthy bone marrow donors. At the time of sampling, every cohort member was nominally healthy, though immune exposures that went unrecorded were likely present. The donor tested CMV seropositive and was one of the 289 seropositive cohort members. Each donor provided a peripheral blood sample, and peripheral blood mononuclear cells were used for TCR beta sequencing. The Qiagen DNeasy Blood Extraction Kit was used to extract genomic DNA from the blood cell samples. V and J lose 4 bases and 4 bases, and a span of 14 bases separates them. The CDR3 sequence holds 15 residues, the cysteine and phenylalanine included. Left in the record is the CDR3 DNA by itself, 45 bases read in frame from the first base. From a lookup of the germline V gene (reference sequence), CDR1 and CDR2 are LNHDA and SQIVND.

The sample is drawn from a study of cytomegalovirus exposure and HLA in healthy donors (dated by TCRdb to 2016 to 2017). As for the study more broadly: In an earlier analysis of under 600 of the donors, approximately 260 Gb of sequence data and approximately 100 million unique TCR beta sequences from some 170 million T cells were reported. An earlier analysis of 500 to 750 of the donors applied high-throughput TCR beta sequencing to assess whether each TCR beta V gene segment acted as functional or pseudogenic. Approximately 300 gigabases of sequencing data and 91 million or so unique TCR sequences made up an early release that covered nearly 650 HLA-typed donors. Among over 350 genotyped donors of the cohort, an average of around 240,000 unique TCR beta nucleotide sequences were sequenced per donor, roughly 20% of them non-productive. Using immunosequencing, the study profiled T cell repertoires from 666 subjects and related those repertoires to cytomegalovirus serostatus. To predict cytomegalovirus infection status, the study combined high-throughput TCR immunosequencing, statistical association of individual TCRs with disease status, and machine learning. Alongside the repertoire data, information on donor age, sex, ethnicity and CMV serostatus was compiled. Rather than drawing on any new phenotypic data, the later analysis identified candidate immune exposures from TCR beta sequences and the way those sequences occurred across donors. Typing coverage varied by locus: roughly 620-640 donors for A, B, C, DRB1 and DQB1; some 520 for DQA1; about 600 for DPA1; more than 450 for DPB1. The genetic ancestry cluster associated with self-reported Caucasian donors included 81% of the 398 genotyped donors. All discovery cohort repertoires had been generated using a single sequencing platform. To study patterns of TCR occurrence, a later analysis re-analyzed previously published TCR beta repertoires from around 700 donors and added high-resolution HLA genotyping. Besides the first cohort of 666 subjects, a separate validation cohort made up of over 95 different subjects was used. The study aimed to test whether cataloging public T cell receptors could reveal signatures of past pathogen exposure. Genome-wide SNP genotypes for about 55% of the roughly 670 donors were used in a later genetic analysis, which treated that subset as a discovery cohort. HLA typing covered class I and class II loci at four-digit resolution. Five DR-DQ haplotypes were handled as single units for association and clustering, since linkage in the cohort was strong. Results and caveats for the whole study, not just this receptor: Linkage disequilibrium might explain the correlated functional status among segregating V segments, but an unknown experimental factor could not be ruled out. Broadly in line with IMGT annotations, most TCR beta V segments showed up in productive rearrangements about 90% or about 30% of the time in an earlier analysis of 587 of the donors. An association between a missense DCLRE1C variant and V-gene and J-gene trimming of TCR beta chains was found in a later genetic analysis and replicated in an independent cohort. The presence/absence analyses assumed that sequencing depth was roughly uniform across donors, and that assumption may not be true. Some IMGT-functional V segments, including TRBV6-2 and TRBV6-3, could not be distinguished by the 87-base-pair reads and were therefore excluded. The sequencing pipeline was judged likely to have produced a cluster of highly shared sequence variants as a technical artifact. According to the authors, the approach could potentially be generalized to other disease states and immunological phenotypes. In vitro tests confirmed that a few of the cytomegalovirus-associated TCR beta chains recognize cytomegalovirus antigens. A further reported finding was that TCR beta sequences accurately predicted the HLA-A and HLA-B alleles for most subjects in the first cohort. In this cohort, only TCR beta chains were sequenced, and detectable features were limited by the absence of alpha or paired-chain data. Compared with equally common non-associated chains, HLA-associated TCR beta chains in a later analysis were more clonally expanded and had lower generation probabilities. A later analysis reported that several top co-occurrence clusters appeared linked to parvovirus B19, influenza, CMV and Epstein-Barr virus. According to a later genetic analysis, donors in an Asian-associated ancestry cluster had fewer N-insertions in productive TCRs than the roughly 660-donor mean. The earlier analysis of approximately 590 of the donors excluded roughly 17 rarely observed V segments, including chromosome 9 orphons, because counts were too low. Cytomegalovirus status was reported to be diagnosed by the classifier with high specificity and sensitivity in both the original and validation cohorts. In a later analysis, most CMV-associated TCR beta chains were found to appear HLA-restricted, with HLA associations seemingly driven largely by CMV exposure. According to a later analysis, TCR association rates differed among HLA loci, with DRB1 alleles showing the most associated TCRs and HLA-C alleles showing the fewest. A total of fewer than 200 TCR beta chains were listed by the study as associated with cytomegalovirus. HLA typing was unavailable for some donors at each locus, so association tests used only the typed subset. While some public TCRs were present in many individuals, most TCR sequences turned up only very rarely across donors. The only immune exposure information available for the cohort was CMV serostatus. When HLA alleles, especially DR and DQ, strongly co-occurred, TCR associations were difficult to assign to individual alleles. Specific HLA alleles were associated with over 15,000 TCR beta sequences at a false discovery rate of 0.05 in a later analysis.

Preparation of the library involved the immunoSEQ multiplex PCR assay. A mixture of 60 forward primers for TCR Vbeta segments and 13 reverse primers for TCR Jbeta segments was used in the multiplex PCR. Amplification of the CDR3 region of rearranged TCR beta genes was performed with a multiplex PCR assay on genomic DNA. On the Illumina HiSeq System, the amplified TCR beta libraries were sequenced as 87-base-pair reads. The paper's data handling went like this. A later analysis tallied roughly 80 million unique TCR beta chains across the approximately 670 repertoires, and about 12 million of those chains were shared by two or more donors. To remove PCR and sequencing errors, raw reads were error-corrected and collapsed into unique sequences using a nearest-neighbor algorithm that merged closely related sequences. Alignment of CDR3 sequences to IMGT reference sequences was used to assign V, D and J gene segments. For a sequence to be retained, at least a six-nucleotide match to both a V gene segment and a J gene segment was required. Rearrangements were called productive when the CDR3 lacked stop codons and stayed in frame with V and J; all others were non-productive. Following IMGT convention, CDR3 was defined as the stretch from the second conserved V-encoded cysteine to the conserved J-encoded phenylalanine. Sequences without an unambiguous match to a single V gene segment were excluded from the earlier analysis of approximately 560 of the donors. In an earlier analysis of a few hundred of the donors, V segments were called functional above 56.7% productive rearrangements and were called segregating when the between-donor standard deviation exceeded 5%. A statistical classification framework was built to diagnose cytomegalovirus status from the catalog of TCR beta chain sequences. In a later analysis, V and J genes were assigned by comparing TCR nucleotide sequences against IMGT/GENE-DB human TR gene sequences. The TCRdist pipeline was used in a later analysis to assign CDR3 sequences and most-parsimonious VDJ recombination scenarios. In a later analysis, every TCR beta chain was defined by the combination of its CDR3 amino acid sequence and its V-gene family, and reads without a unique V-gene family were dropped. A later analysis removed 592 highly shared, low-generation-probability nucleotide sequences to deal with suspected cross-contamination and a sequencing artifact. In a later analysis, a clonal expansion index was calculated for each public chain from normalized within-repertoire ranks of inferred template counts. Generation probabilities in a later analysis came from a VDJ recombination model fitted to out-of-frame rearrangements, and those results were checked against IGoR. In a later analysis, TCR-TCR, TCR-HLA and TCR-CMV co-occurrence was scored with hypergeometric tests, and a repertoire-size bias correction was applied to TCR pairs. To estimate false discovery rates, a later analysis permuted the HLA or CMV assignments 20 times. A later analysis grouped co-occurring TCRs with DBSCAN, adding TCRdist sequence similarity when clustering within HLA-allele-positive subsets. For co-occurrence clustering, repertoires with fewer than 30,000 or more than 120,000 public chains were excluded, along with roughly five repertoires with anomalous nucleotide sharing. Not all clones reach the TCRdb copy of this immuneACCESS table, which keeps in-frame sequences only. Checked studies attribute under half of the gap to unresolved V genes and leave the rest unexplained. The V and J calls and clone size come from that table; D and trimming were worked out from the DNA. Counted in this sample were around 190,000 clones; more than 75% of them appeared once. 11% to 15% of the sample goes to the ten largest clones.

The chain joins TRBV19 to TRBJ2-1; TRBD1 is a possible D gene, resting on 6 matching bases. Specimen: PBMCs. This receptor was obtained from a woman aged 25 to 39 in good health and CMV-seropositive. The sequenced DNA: TGTGCCAGTAGTACAGAACAGGGAATTTACAATGAGCAGTTCTTC. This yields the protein CASSTEQGIYNEQFF. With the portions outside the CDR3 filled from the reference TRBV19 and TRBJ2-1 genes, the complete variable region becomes DGGITQSPKYLFRKEGQNVTLSCEQNLNHDAMYWYRQDPGQGLRLIYYSQIVNDFQKGDIAEGYSVSREKKESFPLTVTSAQKNPTAFYLCASSTEQGIYNEQFFGPGTRLTVL.